The clone carrying this T cell receptor beta chain was seen a handful of times. Its antigen is currently unknown. The record originates from a study of cytomegalovirus exposure and HLA in healthy donors. The overall study: HLA-typed donors contributed around 85 million unique TCRs, which were held in an early data release.

CDR1 and CDR2 from the germline V gene are DFQATT and SNEGSKA (reference sequence). CDR3 length: 11 amino acids. Trimming left V 3 bases short and J 10 bases short, with 10 bases between. Each donor was healthy, and each was a bone marrow donor. With 60 Vbeta and 13 Jbeta primers, the PCR was carried out. In the original analysis: Approximately 9.9 million shared chains were among the roughly 78 million unique TCR beta chains that a later analysis counted. The assay was immunoSEQ multiplex PCR, and TCRdb's table has in-frame clones only and misses some. V, J and clone size derive from that table, while D and trimming were established from the DNA sequence. The sample includes 150,000 or so clones, 60% to 85% seen only once; the top ten take less than 0.9%. Study-wide points: In terms of immune exposure information, only CMV serostatus was available.

The specimen was PBMCs. The chain couples TRBV20-1 to TRBJ2-4; D gene unclear. The clonotype was recovered from a female donor in good health and CMV-seronegative. The CDR3 sequence: CSASSQNIQYF. CDR3 sequence (DNA): TGCAGTGCTAGTTCCCAGAATATTCAGTACTTC.